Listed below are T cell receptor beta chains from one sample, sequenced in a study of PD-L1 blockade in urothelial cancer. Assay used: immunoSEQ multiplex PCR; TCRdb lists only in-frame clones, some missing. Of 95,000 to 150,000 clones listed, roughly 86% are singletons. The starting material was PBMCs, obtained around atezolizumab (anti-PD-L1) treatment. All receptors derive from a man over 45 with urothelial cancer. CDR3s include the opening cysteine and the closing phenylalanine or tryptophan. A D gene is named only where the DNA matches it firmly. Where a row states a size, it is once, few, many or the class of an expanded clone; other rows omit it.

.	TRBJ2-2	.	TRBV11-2	TGTGCCAGCAGCTTAGAGCCTAGCCCCGGGGAGCTGTTTTTT	CASSLEPSPGELFF
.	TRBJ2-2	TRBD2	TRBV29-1	TGCAGCGTTGGGGGGGGAGTTTTCGGGGAGCTGTTTTTT	CSVGGGVFGELFF
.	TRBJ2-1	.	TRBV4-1	TGCGCCAGCAGCCACCAACCGGGAGCTAAATTCTTC	CASSHQPGAKFF
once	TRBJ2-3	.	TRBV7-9	TGTGCCAGCAGCCCAACAGGCCGGGCAGATACGCAGTATTTT	CASSPTGRADTQYF
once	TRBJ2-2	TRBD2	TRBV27	TGTGCCAGCAGGGGACTAGCGCTTGACACCGGGGAGCTGTTTTTT	CASRGLALDTGELFF
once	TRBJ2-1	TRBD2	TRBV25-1	TGTGCCAGCAGTTTAGGACTAGCGGGGTATGAGCAGTTCTTC	CASSLGLAGYEQFF
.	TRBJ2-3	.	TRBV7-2	TGTGCCAGCAGCGCAGGCCACGGGGCAGATACGCAGTATTTT	CASSAGHGADTQYF
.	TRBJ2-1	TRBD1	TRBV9	TGTGCCAGCAGCGTAGGATTTCGAGGGGGACAGACCTCCTACAATGAGCAGTTCTTC	CASSVGFRGGQTSYNEQFF
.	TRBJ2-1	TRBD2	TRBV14	TGTGCCAGCAGCCAAGCTCTAGCGGGGGAGCGGTTCTTC	CASSQALAGERFF
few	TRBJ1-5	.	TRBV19	TGTGCCAGTAGTATAGGGCATGGAGGCGGGAACGGTCAGCCCCAGCATTTT	CASSIGHGGGNGQPQHF
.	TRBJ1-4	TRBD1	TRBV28	TGTGCCAGCAGTTGGGGGACAGAAACTAATGAAAAACTGTTTTTT	CASSWGTETNEKLFF
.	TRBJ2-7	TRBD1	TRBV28	TGTGCCAGCAGTCCCCCGGGACAGGGAAATGTGCAGTACTTC	CASSPPGQGNVQYF
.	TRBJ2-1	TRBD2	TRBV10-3	TGTGCCATCAGTGAGTCGGGACTAGCGGGAGTCGGGGCCTACAATGAGCAGTTCTTC	CAISESGLAGVGAYNEQFF
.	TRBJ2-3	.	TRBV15	TGTGCCACCAGCAGAGATAATTCAGCGGGCACAGATACGCAGTATTTT	CATSRDNSAGTDTQYF
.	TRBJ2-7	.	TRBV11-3	TGTGCCAGCAGCTCCGGGGACTCCTACGAGCAGTACTTC	CASSSGDSYEQYF
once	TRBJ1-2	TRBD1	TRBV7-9	TGTGCCATCCAGGGGGTGACCTACTATGGCTACACCTTC	CAIQGVTYYGYTF
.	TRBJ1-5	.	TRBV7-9	TGTGCCAGCAGCCTGGACAGTTGGGGCCAGCCCCAGCATTTT	CASSLDSWGQPQHF
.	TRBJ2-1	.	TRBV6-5	TGTGCGAGTCGAGGATACAATGAGCAGTTCTTC	CASRGYNEQFF
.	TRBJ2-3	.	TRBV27	TGTGCCAGCAGTTTCGTGTCCCGATCTAGCAATACGCAGTATTTT	CASSFVSRSSNTQYF
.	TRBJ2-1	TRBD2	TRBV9	TGTGCCAGCAGCGTAGCCCCCGGACTAGCGGGTGGGAATGAGCAGTTCTTC	CASSVAPGLAGGNEQFF
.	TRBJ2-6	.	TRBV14	TGTGCCAGCAGCCAAGGGACAGCCAACTCTGGGGCCAACGTCCTGACTTTC	CASSQGTANSGANVLTF
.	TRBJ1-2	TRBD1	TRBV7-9	TGTGCCAGCAGCTTAGCTGGGGACAGACGCTATGGCTACACCTTC	CASSLAGDRRYGYTF
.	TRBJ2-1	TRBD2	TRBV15	TGTGCCACCAGCAGGCGCCCCGGGACTAGCTTCTACAATGAGCAGTTCTTC	CATSRRPGTSFYNEQFF
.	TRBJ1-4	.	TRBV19	TGTGCCAGTAGTATGGCTCTCGCGGGGGAAAAACTGTTTTTT	CASSMALAGEKLFF
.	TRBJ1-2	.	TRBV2	TGTGCCACCGGGGGGAACTATGGCTACACCTTC	CATGGNYGYTF
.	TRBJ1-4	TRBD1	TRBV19	TGTGCCAGTAGTACAGACAGGGGGAAAGAAAAACTGTTTTTT	CASSTDRGKEKLFF
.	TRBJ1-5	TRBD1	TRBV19	TGTGCCAGTAGTACTAGGACAGGGGGCGATTATTATAGCAATCAGCCCCAGCATTTT	CASSTRTGGDYYSNQPQHF
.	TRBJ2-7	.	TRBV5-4	TGTGCCAGCAGCTTGGATCGGTCCTACGAGCAGTACTTC	CASSLDRSYEQYF
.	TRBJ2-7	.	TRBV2	TGTGCCAGCAAGGGGGATTCCTACGAGCAGTACTTC	CASKGDSYEQYF
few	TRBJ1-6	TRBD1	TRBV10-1	TGCGCCAGCCAGGGGGGCAGTAATTCACCCCTCCACTTT	CASQGGSNSPLHF
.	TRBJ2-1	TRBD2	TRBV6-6	TGTGCCAGCAGTACACCGGGACTAGCTTACAATGAGCAGTTCTTC	CASSTPGLAYNEQFF
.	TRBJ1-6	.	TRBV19	TGTGCCAGTAGTATTCGGGGGACCAATTCACCCCTCCACTTT	CASSIRGTNSPLHF
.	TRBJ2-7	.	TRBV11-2	TGTGCCAGCAGTTTGGGACATTCGTCCTACGAGCAGTACTTC	CASSLGHSSYEQYF
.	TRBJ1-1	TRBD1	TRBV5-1	TGCGCCACCCGAGAGGGGGGTGTCCGGGACAGGGTGACTGAAGCTTTCTTT	CATREGGVRDRVTEAFF
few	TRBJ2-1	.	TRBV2	TGTGCCAGCAGTGAACGGTCGACTACAAACAATGAGCAGTTCTTC	CASSERSTTNNEQFF
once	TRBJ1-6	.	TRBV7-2	TGTGCCAGCAGCTTAGTTTCTAATAATTCACCCCTCCACTTT	CASSLVSNNSPLHF
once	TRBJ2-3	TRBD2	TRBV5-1	TGCGCCAGCAGCACGACTAGCGGGAGAGGATCAGATACGCAGTATTTT	CASSTTSGRGSDTQYF